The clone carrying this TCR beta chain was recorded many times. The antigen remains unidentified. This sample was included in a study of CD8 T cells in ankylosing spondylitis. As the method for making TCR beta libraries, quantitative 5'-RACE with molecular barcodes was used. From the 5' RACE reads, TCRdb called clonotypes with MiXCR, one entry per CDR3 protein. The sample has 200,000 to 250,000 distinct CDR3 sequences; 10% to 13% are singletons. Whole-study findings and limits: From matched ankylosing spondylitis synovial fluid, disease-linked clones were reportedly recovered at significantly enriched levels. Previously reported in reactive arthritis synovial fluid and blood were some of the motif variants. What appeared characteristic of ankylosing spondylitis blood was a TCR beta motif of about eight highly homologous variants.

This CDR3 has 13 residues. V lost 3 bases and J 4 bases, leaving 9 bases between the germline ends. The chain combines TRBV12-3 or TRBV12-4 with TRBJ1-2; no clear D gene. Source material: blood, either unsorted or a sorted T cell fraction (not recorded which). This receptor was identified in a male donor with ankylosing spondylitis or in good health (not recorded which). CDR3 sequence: CASSFPGSYGYTF. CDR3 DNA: TGTGCCAGCAGTTTCCCTGGCAGCTATGGCTACACCTTC.